The clone carrying this T cell receptor beta chain was seen repeatedly, ten times or more. Antigen unknown. Time point noted: sample taken at primary tumor resection. No cell sorting; template was whole RNA from tumor, lung tissue or PBMC. The donor population consisted of roughly 70 patients with untreated, early-stage non-small cell lung cancer. This sample is drawn from a study of spatial heterogeneity in lung cancer. About the research overall: The mean occurrence of each unique TCR and UMI combination in raw reads exceeded nine. Regarding the study as a whole: Compared with follow-up, resection was when ubiquitous expanded tumor TCRs appeared in blood more.

TCR cDNA molecules each had a unique molecular identifier. In TCRdb, the 5' RACE reads were re-called with MiXCR into one record per CDR3 protein. Of some 13,000 distinct CDR3 sequences listed, roughly an eighth were seen once; the top ten hold 2% to 3%. The V and J ends lost 6 bases and 3 bases, in that order; junction bases with no gene match: 4. CDR3 length: 13 amino acids. Looked up from germline, CDR1 is SQVTM and CDR2 is ANQGSEA. Sequencing used PBMCs, obtained at surgery. The rearrangement links TRBV29-1 to TRBJ2-5, with TRBD2 matching over 10 bases. This clonotype was obtained from a female donor with early-stage non-small cell lung cancer. CDR3 sequence: CSVLAGEEETQYF. For the CDR3, the DNA is TGCAGCGTGCTAGCGGGAGAAGAAGAGACCCAGTACTTC.